This TCR beta chain was sequenced during a study of T cell repertoires in cytomegalovirus infection (dated by TCRdb to about 2019). For the wider study: Donor HLA type was relevant to the analysis, as public TCR beta signatures indicated carriage of CMV infection together with the matching HLA type.

Sequenced using an Illumina HiSeq 1500. In-frame beta chains were kept once TCRdb had trimmed the public reads at Q25 with fastp and called clones with MiXCR. Rows matching on CDR3 protein sequence are summarized as one entry with the most common DNA and genes. The sample table holds 150,000 or so distinct CDR3 sequences, of which around 22% were seen once. Jointly, the top ten make up approximately 9.9% of the sample. For CDR1 and CDR2, the germline V gene lists MDHEN and SYDVKM. V was cut back by 5 bases and J by 7 bases, leaving a gap of 15 bases between them. The CDR3 has 15 amino acids, counting the end cysteine and phenylalanine. Of the read, only the CDR3 DNA is kept; its 45 bases are in frame from base 1. What the research found in general, with its limitations: Cumulative frequency of public TCR beta family members discriminated carriers of CMV infection plus the relevant HLA type in this cohort and an independent approximately 350-donor cohort. In the ex vivo response, HLA-C-restricted CMV-specific TCR beta clonotypes were dominant, and in two of eight donors the single most frequent clonotype came from this HLA-C-restricted group.

Of note for this clonotype: Which antigen it targets is not known. One base away there is no much larger clone; base qualities are not given.

The specimen sequenced was PBMCs. The TCR sequence derives from a human donor in good health (CMV status not recorded). Some clones in this sample may be carry-over from other donors' samples. The sequence is built from TRBV28 and TRBJ1-6; no D segment can be confidently identified. The DNA is TGTGCCAGCAGTACCCGATCCTTAAGCAATTCACCCCTCCACTTT. Translated, this gives CASSTRSLSNSPLHF.